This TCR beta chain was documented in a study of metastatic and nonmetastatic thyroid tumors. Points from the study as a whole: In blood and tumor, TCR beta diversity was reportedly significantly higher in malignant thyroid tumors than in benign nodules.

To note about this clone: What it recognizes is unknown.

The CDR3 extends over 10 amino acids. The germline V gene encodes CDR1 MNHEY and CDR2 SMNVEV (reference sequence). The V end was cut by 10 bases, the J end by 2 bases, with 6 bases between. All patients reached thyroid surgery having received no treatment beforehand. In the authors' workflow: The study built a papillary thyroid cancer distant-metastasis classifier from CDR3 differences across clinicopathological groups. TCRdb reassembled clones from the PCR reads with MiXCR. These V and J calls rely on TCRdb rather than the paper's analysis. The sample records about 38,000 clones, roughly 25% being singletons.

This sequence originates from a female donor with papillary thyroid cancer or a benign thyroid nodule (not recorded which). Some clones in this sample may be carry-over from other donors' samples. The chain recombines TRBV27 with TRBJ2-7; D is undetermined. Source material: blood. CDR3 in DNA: TGTGCCACACAGACCTACGAGCAGTACTTC. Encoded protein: CATQTYEQYF.